This T cell receptor (beta chain) was recorded in a study of CD8 T cells in Susac syndrome. With 2 bases removed from V and 2 bases from J, the gap between germline ends came to 14 bases. The germline CDR1 and CDR2 sequences are GTSNPN and SVGIG (reference sequence). CDR3 size: 15 residues. RNA totalling roughly 0.45 to 1 ug underwent reverse transcription with random hexamers. TCRdb analysed the immunoSEQ multiplex PCR reads with MiXCR anew, one entry per CDR3 protein. Of 180,000 or so distinct CDR3 sequences listed, around 96% are singletons. Sequenced input: CD4+ T cells from PBMCs. The source of this sequence is a human donor in good health. This chain uses TRBV30 with TRBJ2-3; a possible D gene is TRBD2 (6 bases). The CDR3 is CAWSLLARYTDTQYF. CDR3 nucleotide sequence: TGTGCCTGGAGTCTACTAGCCCGATACACAGATACGCAGTATTTT. Drawing the rest from reference TRBV30 and TRBJ2-3, the complete variable domain is SQTIHQWPATLVQPVGSPLSLECTVEGTSNPNLYWYRQAAGRGLQLLFYSVGIGQISSEVPQNLSASRPQDRQFILSSKKLLLSDSGFYLCAWSLLARYTDTQYFGPGTRLTVL.